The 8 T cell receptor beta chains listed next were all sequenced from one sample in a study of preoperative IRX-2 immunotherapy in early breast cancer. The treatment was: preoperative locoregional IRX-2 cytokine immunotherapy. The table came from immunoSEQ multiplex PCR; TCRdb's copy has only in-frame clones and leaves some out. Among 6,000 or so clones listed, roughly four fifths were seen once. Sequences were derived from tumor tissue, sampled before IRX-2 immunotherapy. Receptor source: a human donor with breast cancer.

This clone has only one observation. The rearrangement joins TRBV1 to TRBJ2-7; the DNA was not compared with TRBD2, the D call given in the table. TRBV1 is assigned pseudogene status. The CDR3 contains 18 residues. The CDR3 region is CASSQDPPSGESSYEQYF. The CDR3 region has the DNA TGCGCCAGCAGCCAAGATCCTCCTAGCGGGGAAAGCTCCTACGAGCAGTACTTC.

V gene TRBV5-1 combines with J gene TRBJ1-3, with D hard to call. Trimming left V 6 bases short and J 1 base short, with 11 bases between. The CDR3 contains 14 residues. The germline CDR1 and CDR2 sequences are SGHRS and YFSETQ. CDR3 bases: TGCGCCAGCACCCCGGGAGGGTCTGGAAACACCATATATTTT. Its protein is CASTPGGSGNTIYF.

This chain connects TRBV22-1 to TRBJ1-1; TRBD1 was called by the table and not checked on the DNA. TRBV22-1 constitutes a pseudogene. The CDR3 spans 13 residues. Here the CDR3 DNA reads TGTGCCAGCAAATTCAGGGGGGTTACTGAAGCTTTCTTT. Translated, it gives CASKFRGVTEAFF.

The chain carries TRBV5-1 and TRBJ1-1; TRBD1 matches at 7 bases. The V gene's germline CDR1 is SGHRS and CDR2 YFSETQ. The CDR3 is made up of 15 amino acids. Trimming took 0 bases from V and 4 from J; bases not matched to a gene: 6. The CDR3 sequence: CASSLADREGTEAFF. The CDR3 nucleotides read TGCGCCAGCAGCTTGGCCGACAGGGAGGGCACTGAAGCTTTCTTT.

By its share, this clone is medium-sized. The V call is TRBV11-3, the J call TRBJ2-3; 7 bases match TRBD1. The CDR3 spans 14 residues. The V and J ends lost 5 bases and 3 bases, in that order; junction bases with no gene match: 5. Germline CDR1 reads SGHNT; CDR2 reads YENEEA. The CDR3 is CASSPGTATDTQYF. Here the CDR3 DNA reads TGTGCCAGCAGCCCGGGGACAGCTACAGATACGCAGTATTTT. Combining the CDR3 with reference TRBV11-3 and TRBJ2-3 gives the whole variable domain EAGVVQSPRYKIIEKKQPVAFWCNPISGHNTLYWYLQNLGQGPELLIRYENEEAVDDSQLPKDRFSAERLKGVDSTLKIQPAELGDSAVYLCASSPGTATDTQYFGPGTRLTVL.

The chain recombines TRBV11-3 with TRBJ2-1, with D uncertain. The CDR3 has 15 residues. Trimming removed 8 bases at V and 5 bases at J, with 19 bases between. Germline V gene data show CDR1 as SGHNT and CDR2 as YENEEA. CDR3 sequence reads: CASRLQVQSNNEQFF. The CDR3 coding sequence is TGTGCCAGCCGACTTCAGGTCCAATCCAACAATGAGCAGTTCTTC.

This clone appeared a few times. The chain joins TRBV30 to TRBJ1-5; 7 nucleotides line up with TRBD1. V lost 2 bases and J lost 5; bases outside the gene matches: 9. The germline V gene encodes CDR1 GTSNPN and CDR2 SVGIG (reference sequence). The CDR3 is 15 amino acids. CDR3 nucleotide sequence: TGTGCCTGGAGTCCAACGACAGGGTTGCATCAGCCCCAGCATTTT. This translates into CAWSPTTGLHQPQHF.

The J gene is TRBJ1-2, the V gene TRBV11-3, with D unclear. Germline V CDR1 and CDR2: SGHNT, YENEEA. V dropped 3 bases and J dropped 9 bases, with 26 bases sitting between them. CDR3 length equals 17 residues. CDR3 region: CASSLVGTAAASSSYTF. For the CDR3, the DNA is TGTGCCAGCAGCTTGGTCGGTACGGCCGCGGCCTCTAGCAGCTACACCTTC.